This T cell receptor (beta chain) was retrieved from a study of CD8+ T cells in alopecia areata. RNA extraction and reverse transcription yielded cDNA as sequencing template. Measured with immunoSEQ multiplex PCR; TCRdb has only the in-frame clones, and not every one. Among 85,000 to 110,000 clones, 85% to 90% were seen once, and the ten largest hold roughly 11%. This CDR3 comprises 13 residues. V lost 6 bases and J lost 5, with 13 bases in between. CDR1 and CDR2 from the germline V gene are SEHNR and FQNEAQ (reference sequence). Treatment given: oral pan-JAK inhibitor, 5-10 mg twice daily. The rearrangement links TRBV7-9 to TRBJ2-5, with D perhaps matching TRBD2 (5 bases). The source material was CD8+ T cells sorted from blood, sampled at approximately week 30, from a patient treated with tofacitinib. This TCR came from a human donor with alopecia areata. The CDR3 is CASRLGEAETQYF. The CDR3 DNA follows: TGTGCCAGCAGGTTGGGAGAAGCGGAGACCCAGTACTTC.